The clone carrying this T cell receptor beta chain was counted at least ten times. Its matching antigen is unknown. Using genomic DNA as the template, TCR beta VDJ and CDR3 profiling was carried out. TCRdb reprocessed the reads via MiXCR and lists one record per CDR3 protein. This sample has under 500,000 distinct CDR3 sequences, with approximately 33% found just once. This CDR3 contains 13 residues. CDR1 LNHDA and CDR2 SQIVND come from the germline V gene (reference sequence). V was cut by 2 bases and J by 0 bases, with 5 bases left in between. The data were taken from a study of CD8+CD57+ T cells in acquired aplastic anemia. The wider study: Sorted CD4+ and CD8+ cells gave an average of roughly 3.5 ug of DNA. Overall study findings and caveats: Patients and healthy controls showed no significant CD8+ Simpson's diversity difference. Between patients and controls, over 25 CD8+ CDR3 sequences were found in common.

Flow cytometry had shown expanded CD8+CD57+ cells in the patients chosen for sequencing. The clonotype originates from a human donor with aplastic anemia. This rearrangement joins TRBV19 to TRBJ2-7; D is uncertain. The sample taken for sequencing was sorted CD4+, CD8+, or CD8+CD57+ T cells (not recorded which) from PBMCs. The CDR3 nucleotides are TGTGCCAGTAGTATATCCAGCTCCTACGAGCAGTACTTC. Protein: CASSISSSYEQYF.